Listed here are 32 T cell receptor beta chains from one sample, sequenced in a study of T cells after yellow fever vaccination. TCRdb used MiXCR to reprocess the 5' RACE reads, holding one entry per CDR3 protein. Of some 220,000 distinct CDR3 sequences listed, 2.5% to 3.5% are singletons. The material sequenced was CD4+ T cells sorted from PBMCs, taken 10 days after the yellow fever booster vaccination. These TCRs come from a man aged 18 to 30 who received the YFV17D yellow fever vaccine.

This clonotype was observed a handful of times. The chain recombines TRBV28 with TRBJ2-7; the D gene is possibly TRBD1 (6 bases). Germline CDR1 is MDHEN and CDR2 is SYDVKM. The CDR3 covers 14 residues. Trimming removed 2 bases at V and 2 bases at J, with 10 bases between. CDR3 region: CASSLAGDAYEQYV. Written as DNA, the CDR3 is TGTGCCAGCAGTTTAGCAGGGGACGCCTACGAGCAGTACGTC.

This clonotype has only a few counts. The chain carries TRBV28 and TRBJ1-3; D ambiguous. Trimming left V 7 bases short and J 3 bases short, with 13 bases between. The CDR3 covers 14 residues. CDR1 is MDHEN and CDR2 is SYDVKM in the germline V gene. CDR3 amino acids: CASTPFGLGNTIYF. DNA of the CDR3: TGTGCCAGCACCCCTTTCGGACTTGGAAACACCATATATTTT. The full variable domain, its missing parts supplied by reference TRBV28 and TRBJ1-3, is DVKVTQSSRYLVKRTGEKVFLECVQDMDHENMFWYRQDPGLGLRLIYFSYDVKMKEKGDIPEGYSVSREKKERFSLILESASTNQTSMYLCASTPFGLGNTIYFGEGSWLTVV.

This clonotype was picked up a small number of times. The chain links TRBV18 to TRBJ1-2; D ambiguous. The CDR3 totals 13 residues. V gave up 6 bases and J gave up 2 bases, with 10 bases separating them. CDR1 is KGHSH, CDR2 LQKENI, per germline. The CDR3, as DNA: TGTGCCAGCTCCCCGGAAGAAAACTATGGCTACACCTTC. Translating gives CASSPEENYGYTF.

This clonotype came up many times. This chain joins TRBV20-1 and TRBJ2-5, with D possibly being TRBD2 (6 bases). This CDR3 has 16 residues. CDR1 and CDR2 (germline): DFQATT, SNEGSKA (reference sequence). V was pared by 4 bases and J by 9 bases, with 27 bases between. In DNA form, the CDR3 reads TGCAGTGCTACCCGAAGACGGCGGGACCCCGCAGCGTCCCAGTACTTC. As protein: CSATRRRRDPAASQYF.

This clonotype was observed at least ten times. V is TRBV5-1 and J is TRBJ2-1, with 14 nucleotides matching TRBD2. Germline V gives CDR1 SGHRS, CDR2 YFSETQ. This CDR3 has 15 residues. Trimming took 4 bases from V and 8 from J; bases not matched to a gene: 5. The CDR3 spells CASSPGLAGVDEQFF. For the CDR3, the DNA is TGCGCCAGCAGCCCGGGACTAGCGGGGGTGGATGAGCAGTTCTTC.

The V call is TRBV25-1, the J call TRBJ1-1; 8 bases are shared with TRBD1. CDR1 and CDR2 from the germline V gene are MGHDK and SYGVNS. Losses at the gene ends were 4 bases for V and 1 base for J; bases not matched to a gene: 5. The length of the CDR3 is 15 residues. The CDR3 bases are TGTGCCAGCAGTGGCTGGACAGGGACGAACACTGAAGCTTTCTTT. It specifies CASSGWTGTNTEAFF. Full variable domain (outside the CDR3, taken from reference TRBV25-1 and TRBJ1-1): EADIYQTPRYLVIGTGKKITLECSQTMGHDKMYWYQQDPGMELHLIHYSYGVNSTEKGDLSSESTVSRIRTEHFPLTLESARPSHTSQYLCASSGWTGTNTEAFFGQGTRLTVV.

CDR3 loop: CASSLNLAGGPDTQYF. The CDR3 bases are TGTGCCAGCAGCTTGAACCTAGCGGGGGGGCCAGATACGCAGTATTTT. V is TRBV5-4 and J is TRBJ2-3; 12 bases map to TRBD2. Trimming cost V 1 base and J 4 bases; bases outside gene matches: 4. The CDR3 length is 16 residues. CDR1 and CDR2 from the germline V gene are SGHNT and YYREEE (reference sequence).

This clonotype came up a few times. V usage is TRBV6-5 and J usage is TRBJ1-3; D uncertain. Germline loops: CDR1 MNHEY, CDR2 SVGAGI. With 0 bases removed from V and 0 bases from J, the gap between germline ends came to 12 bases. CDR3 length equals 17 residues. CDR3 in amino acids: CASSYSRREYSGNTIYF. The CDR3 nucleotides read TGTGCCAGCAGTTACTCGAGAAGGGAATACTCTGGAAACACCATATATTTT.

This clonotype was observed a few times. The chain joins TRBV5-1 to TRBJ1-4; D is perhaps TRBD1 (5 bases). V lost 3 bases to trimming and J lost 5 bases, with 8 bases between them. Germline loops: CDR1 SGHRS, CDR2 YFSETQ. This CDR3 region has 13 residues. The CDR3 is CASSSGPNEKLFF. CDR3 nucleotides: TGCGCCAGCAGCTCGGGACCGAATGAAAAACTGTTTTTT.

This clonotype was recorded at least ten times. The V gene is TRBV5-1, the J gene TRBJ2-1; 10 bases map to TRBD2. The CDR3 is 15 residues long. Unmatched junction bases numbered 6, after V lost 4 bases and J lost 5 bases. The germline V gene has CDR1 SGHRS and CDR2 YFSETQ. The CDR3, as DNA: TGCGCCAGCAGCACTCAGAGCGGGGGGGACAATGAGCAGTTCTTC. This encodes CASSTQSGGDNEQFF.

Ten or more counts support this clonotype. This chain uses TRBV7-2 with TRBJ2-1; D is unresolved. Germline CDR1 is SGHTA and CDR2 is FQGNSA. This CDR3 contains 12 residues. The ends were cut back, 0 bases at V and 10 bases at J, with 7 bases in the middle. The DNA for the CDR3 is TGTGCCAGCAGCTTAGCTTTCCAGGAGCAGTTCTTC. Translated: CASSLAFQEQFF.

This clonotype was seen at least ten times. The chain has TRBV19 and TRBJ2-4; weak D call: TRBD2 (5 bases). Germline values: CDR1 LNHDA, CDR2 SQIVND (reference sequence). This CDR3 has 18 residues. Trimming cost V 3 bases and J 2 bases, with 20 bases left between them. CDR3 region: CASSMTGPAGESKNIQYF. CDR3 bases: TGTGCCAGTAGTATGACTGGCCCGGCGGGTGAATCCAAAAACATTCAGTACTTC.

Many counts were recorded for this clonotype. This rearrangement joins TRBV4-2 to TRBJ1-1, with D hard to call. CDR1 is LGHNA and CDR2 is YNFKEQ in the germline V gene. V dropped 0 bases and J dropped 11 bases, with 7 bases sitting between them. The CDR3 totals 11 residues. The CDR3: CASSQDLYAFF. The CDR3 nucleotides are TGTGCCAGCAGCCAAGATCTGTACGCTTTCTTT.

This clonotype has a count of ten or more. The chain carries TRBV6-2 or TRBV6-3 and TRBJ2-1; no clear D gene. In germline, CDR1 is MNHEY, CDR2 SVGEGT. The CDR3 has 15 residues. The ends were cut back, 0 bases at V and 0 bases at J, with 6 bases in the middle. The CDR3 region has the DNA TGTGCCAGCAGTTACTCCAAACACTCCTACAATGAGCAGTTCTTC. Translating it yields CASSYSKHSYNEQFF.

Remarks on this clonotype: The junction departs from germline at one end; a sequencing error may be responsible. In nucleotides, the CDR3 is TGCGCCAGCAGCTTGGATGGTCGGGGGGGGAACTTC. Translation: CASSLDGRGGNF. The rearrangement uses TRBV5-1 and TRBJ2-5; 8 positions match TRBD2. The germline gives CDR1 SGHRS, CDR2 YFSETQ. The CDR3 runs 12 residues.

At least ten counts were recorded for this clonotype. The chain is built from TRBV5-1 and TRBJ1-6; D is unresolved. Germline V gene sequence: CDR1 SGHRS, CDR2 YFSETQ. V was pared by 10 bases and J by 11 bases, with 16 bases between. This CDR3 comprises 12 residues. CDR3 region: CAPGTPRAPLHF. DNA of the CDR3: TGCGCCCCCGGAACACCCCGGGCACCCCTCCACTTT.

This clonotype was seen ten or more times. CDR3 DNA sequence: TGTGCCAGCAGTCCTCCGGGACAGGGGTTTTGGGAGCAGTACTTC. This translates into CASSPPGQGFWEQYF. The rearrangement links TRBV12-3 or TRBV12-4 to TRBJ2-7; TRBD1 agrees at 10 bases. The CDR3 is 15 residues long. V lost 5 bases, J lost 7 bases, and 11 bases stayed unmatched.

This clonotype was recorded many times. The rearrangement links TRBV18 to TRBJ2-7; D gene unclear. V lost 2 bases, J lost 4 bases, and 15 bases lay in between. The CDR3 extends over 15 amino acids. Looked up from germline, CDR1 is KGHSH and CDR2 is LQKENI. This chain's CDR3 is CASSPSGTTTYEQYV. DNA of the CDR3: TGTGCCAGCTCACCATCCGGCACGACGACTTACGAGCAGTACGTC.

This clonotype was seen ten or more times. The V and J genes are TRBV29-1 and TRBJ2-3; the D call may be TRBD1 or TRBD2 (6 bases each). Trimming stripped 3 bases from V and 3 bases from J, with 13 bases between. Looked up from germline, CDR1 is SQVTM and CDR2 is ANQGSEA. The CDR3 runs to 14 residues. CDR3 nucleotide sequence: TGCAGCGTTGAGACCGGGGGCGGTACAGATACGCAGTATTTT. Translating it yields CSVETGGGTDTQYF.

This clonotype has at least ten counts. The J gene is TRBJ1-2, the V gene TRBV24-1; D is perhaps TRBD1 (6 bases). CDR1 KGHDR and CDR2 SFDVKD come from the germline V gene. CDR3 length: 13 amino acids. Between the trimmed V and J ends, which lost 6 bases and 8 bases, there was a span of 15 bases. CDR3 in amino acids: CATSKTGSAGYTF. The CDR3, as DNA: TGTGCCACCAGTAAAACAGGGTCTGCGGGCTACACCTTC.

This clonotype was counted many times. The chain links TRBV6-4 to TRBJ2-1; TRBD2 is a possible D gene (5 bases). Trimming removed 1 base at V and 10 bases at J, with 14 bases between. Germline values: CDR1 MRHNA, CDR2 SNTAGT. The CDR3 loop spans 14 amino acids. CDR3 in amino acids: CASSDWPQEEEQFF. The CDR3 DNA is TGTGCCAGCAGTGACTGGCCCCAGGAGGAGGAGCAGTTCTTC.

This clonotype came up many times. This chain links TRBV6-2 or TRBV6-3 with TRBJ1-1; D unclear. V gave up 6 bases and J gave up 4 bases, with 21 bases separating them. The CDR3 consists of 16 residues. Germline V lookup: CDR1 MNHEY, CDR2 SVGEGT. CDR3 coding DNA: TGTGCCAGCAGCCCCCGGGATTTCCCCCGCGGCACTGAAGCTTTCTTT. Translating it yields CASSPRDFPRGTEAFF.

In this sample, this clonotype turned up a few times. In nucleotides, the CDR3 is TGCAGTGCTACTGGGACAGGCAACAATCAGCCCCAGCATTTT. Encoded protein: CSATGTGNNQPQHF. The chain couples TRBV20-1 to TRBJ1-5; 8 bases are a match to TRBD1. J gave up 3 bases and V 4 bases, and 5 bases lay outside the gene matches. Germline V gene sequence: CDR1 DFQATT, CDR2 SNEGSKA (reference sequence). The CDR3 runs to 14 residues.

In its sample, this clonotype was seen a few times. The genes are TRBV6-5 and TRBJ2-2; 8 nucleotides agree with TRBD2. Trimming removed 0 bases from V and 5 bases from J; junction bases left unmatched: 5. This CDR3 has 16 residues. Germline CDR1 reads MNHEY; CDR2 reads SVGAGI. The CDR3 DNA is TGTGCCAGCAGTTACTCGGGGAGCGGGAGTACCGGGGAGCTGTTTTTT. It is translated as CASSYSGSGSTGELFF.

This clonotype occurred a few times. The chain combines TRBV20-1 with TRBJ2-7, with 7 bases lining up with TRBD1. Germline assignment: CDR1 DFQATT and CDR2 SNEGSKA (reference sequence). With V trimmed by 5 bases and J by 2 bases, 6 bases remained unmatched. The CDR3 consists of 13 residues. CDR3 residues: CSASDRNPYEQYF. Written as DNA, the CDR3 is TGCAGTGCTTCGGACAGGAACCCCTACGAGCAGTACTTC.

The sample holds many counts of this clonotype. The chain has TRBV9 and TRBJ2-3; maybe TRBD2 (6 bases). The V gene lost 7 bases and the J gene lost 6 bases, with 18 bases spanning the gap. Germline CDR1 and CDR2: SGDLS and YYNGEE. The CDR3 covers 14 residues. CDR3 protein: CASASDAGKDTQYF. DNA of the CDR3: TGTGCCAGCGCTAGCGACGCGGGGAAGGATACGCAGTATTTT.

This sequence joins TRBV5-1 and TRBJ1-6; possible D gene TRBD1, 5 bases. Trimming took 3 bases from V and 7 from J, leaving 8 bases between them. CDR3 length equals 13 residues. CDR1 and CDR2 (germline): SGHRS, YFSETQ. CDR3 residues: CASSSGQNSPLHF. DNA of the CDR3: TGCGCCAGCAGCTCTGGACAAAATTCACCCCTCCACTTT. Complete variable domain (other parts from reference TRBV5-1 and TRBJ1-6): KAGVTQTPRYLIKTRGQQVTLSCSPISGHRSVSWYQQTPGQGLQFLFEYFSETQRNKGNFPGRFSGRQFSNSRSEMNVSTLELGDSALYLCASSSGQNSPLHFGNGTRLTVT.

This clonotype was seen a handful of times. This sequence joins TRBV7-2 and TRBJ2-7; 9 bases align to TRBD1. With 0 bases clipped from V and 1 base from J, the junction kept 1 base outside the gene matches. Germline CDR1 reads SGHTA; CDR2 reads FQGNSA. The CDR3 sequence is 15 residues long. CDR3 loop: CASSLAGTGSYEQYV. CDR3 nucleotides: TGTGCCAGCAGCTTAGCAGGGACAGGGTCCTACGAGCAGTACGTC.

Details on this clonotype: A much larger clone sits a single nucleotide away, making a read error possible. The gene calls are TRBV7-2 and TRBJ2-2; the D gene is possibly TRBD2 (5 bases). CDR1 is SGHTA and CDR2 is FQGNSA in the germline V gene. The CDR3 covers 14 residues. CDR3 in DNA: TGTGCCAGCAGCTTAGTCCGGAACACCGGGGAGCTGTCTTTT. Its translation is CASSLVRNTGELSF.

The chain uses TRBV18 and TRBJ2-2, with D perhaps assigned TRBD1 or TRBD2 (6 bases each). V was shortened by 0 bases and J by 2 bases, with 13 bases between the two germline ends. The germline V gene encodes CDR1 KGHSH and CDR2 LQKENI. The CDR3 spans 17 residues. The CDR3 DNA reads TGTGCCAGCTCACCACCTGGAGGGGGGCTCAACACCGGGGAGCTGTTTTTT. Amino acids: CASSPPGGGLNTGELFF.

This clonotype was picked up a small number of times. V usage is TRBV20-1 and J usage is TRBJ2-3; 7 bases are a match to TRBD2. CDR3 length: 15 residues. V shed 3 bases and J 3 bases; nucleotides not matched to a gene: 9. Germline values: CDR1 DFQATT, CDR2 SNEGSKA (reference sequence). The CDR3 nucleotides read TGCAGTGCTAGCGGGACTACCTCCGGGACAGATACGCAGTATTTT. Translated: CSASGTTSGTDTQYF.

The chain uses TRBV5-1 and TRBJ1-2, with 7 bases aligning to TRBD1. This CDR3 is 13 amino acids long. The junction had 4 bases not matched to a gene; V was cut back by 0 bases and J by 8 bases. The V gene's germline CDR1 is SGHRS and CDR2 YFSETQ. CDR3 DNA: TGCGCCAGCAGCTTGGCCCAGGGGGAAGGCTACACCTTC. Translating it yields CASSLAQGEGYTF.